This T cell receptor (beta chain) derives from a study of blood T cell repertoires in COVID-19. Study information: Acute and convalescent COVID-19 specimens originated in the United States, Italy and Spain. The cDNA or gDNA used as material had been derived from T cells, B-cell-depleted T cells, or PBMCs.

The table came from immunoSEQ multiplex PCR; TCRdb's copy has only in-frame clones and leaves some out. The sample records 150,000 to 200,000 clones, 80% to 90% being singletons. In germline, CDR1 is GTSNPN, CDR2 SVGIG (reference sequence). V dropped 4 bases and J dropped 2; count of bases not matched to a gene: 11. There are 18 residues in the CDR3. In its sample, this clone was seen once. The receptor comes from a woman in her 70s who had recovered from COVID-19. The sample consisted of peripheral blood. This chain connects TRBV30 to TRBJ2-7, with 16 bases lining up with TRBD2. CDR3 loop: CAWTSPGTSGRAPYEQYF. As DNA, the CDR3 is TGTGCCTGGACTTCCCCCGGGACTAGCGGGAGGGCCCCCTACGAGCAGTACTTC.